Given below is one T cell receptor beta chain in context. Trimming removed 4 bases from V and 8 bases from J, with 14 bases in between. Germline loops: CDR1 MGHRA, CDR2 YSYEKL. The CDR3 loop spans 14 amino acids. The authors ran a second PCR of 7 to 11 cycles using a sample-barcoded 5' primer and a J-beta primer mix. Through a template-switch adaptor with 12 random nucleotides, each cDNA molecule received a tag. TCRdb re-derived calls from the 5' RACE reads in MiXCR, one entry per CDR3 protein. The sample holds 750,000 to 850,000 distinct CDR3 sequences; 25% are singletons and the top ten take under 4.5%. The data are from a study of blood T cells in healthy people across ages. The same sample was also used in a study of T cells of mothers and their children.

The receptor was isolated from a boy between 10 and 17 years old in good health. The V gene is TRBV4-1, the J gene TRBJ1-4; D is unresolved. The specimen was blood. The CDR3 here is CASSPIYSAEKLFF. CDR3 nucleotide sequence: TGCGCCAGCAGCCCGATCTACTCGGCGGAAAAACTGTTTTTT.